The T cell receptor (beta chain) under discussion was sequenced for a study of T-cell memory formation after mild COVID-19. About the research overall: Clusters were largely donor specific. Study findings and constraints: Some clones that responded were present in memory (sampled pre-infection), which suggests cross-reactive memory joined. CD4+ bias marked clones expanding day 15 to 37, unlike balanced contracting clones.

To note about this clonotype: Antigen unknown.

This CDR3 region has 15 residues. V lost 5 bases, J lost 4 bases, and 18 bases lay in between. CDR1 and CDR2 from the germline V gene are SGHAT and FQNNGV. Using constant-segment primers, 5'RACE produced TCR alpha and TCR beta cDNA libraries carrying sample barcodes and UMIs. In TCRdb, the 5' RACE reads were re-called with MiXCR into one record per CDR3 protein. The sample consists of about 310,000 distinct CDR3 sequences, roughly a fifth of them appearing once. The clonotype comes from a man younger than 35 who had mild COVID-19 (a few samples of this study predate the infection). Cell type and time point are not known. Material: PBMCs or a T cell subset sorted from them (not recorded which). The chain joins TRBV11-2 to TRBJ2-7, with TRBD2 as a possible D gene (7 bases). In DNA form, the CDR3 reads TGTGCCAGCAGCGCCTTCCGGGGGGCTGGTTACGAGCAGTACTTC. Its protein is CASSAFRGAGYEQYF. The full variable domain, with the rest looked up from reference TRBV11-2 and TRBJ2-7, is EAGVAQSPRYKIIEKRQSVAFWCNPISGHATLYWYQQILGQGPKLLIQFQNNGVVDDSQLPKDRFSAERLKGVDSTLKIQPAKLEDSAVYLCASSAFRGAGYEQYFGPGTRLTVT.